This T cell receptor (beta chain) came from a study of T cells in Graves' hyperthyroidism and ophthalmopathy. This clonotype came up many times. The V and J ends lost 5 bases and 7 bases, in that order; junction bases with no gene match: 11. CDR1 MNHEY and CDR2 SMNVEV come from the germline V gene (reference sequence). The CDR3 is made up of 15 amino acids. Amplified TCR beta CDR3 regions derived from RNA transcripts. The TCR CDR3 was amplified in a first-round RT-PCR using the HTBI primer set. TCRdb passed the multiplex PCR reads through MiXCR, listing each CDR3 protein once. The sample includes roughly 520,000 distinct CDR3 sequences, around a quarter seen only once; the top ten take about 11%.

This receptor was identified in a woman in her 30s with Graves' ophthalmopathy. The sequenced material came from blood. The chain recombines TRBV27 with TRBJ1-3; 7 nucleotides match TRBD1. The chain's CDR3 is CASSPLTGVRNTIYF. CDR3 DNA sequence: TGTGCCAGCAGTCCACTCACAGGGGTTCGTAACACCATATATTTT.